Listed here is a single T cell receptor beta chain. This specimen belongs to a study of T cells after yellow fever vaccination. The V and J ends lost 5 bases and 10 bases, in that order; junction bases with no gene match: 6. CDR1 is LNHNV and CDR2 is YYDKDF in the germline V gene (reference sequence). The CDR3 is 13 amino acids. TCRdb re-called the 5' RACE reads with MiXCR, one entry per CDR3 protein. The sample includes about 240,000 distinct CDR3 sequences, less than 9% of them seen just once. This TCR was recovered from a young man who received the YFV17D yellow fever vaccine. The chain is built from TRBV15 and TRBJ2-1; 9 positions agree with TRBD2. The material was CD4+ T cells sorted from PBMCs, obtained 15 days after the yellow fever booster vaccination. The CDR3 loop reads CATSRRTSAEQFF. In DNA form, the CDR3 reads TGTGCCACCAGCCGTAGGACTAGCGCAGAGCAGTTCTTC.